This TCR beta chain came from a study of T cell repertoires in cytomegalovirus infection. In the study overall: It was the public TCR beta signatures that indicated both CMV infection and matching HLA type.

TCRdb reanalysed the reads using MiXCR and keeps one entry per CDR3 protein. Here the sample spans some 450,000 distinct CDR3 sequences, under 40% being singletons. Overall study results and limits: HLA-C-restricted CMV-specific TCR beta clonotypes prevailed in the ex vivo response.

This clonotype was seen more than once but under ten times. Its antigen is undetermined. The CDR3 has 21 amino acids. With V trimmed by 6 bases and J by 3 bases, 21 bases remained unmatched. The germline gives CDR1 LGHDT, CDR2 YNNKEL (reference sequence). The chain uses TRBV3-1 and TRBJ2-1; 12 nucleotides align to TRBD2. This sequence originates from a human donor in good health (CMV status not recorded). Some clones in this sample may be carry-over from other donors' samples. Input material: PBMCs. Here the CDR3 DNA reads TGTGCCAGCAGTCCTGAGCGCCTGACTAGCGGGAGACAGATGGGCTACAATGAGCAGTTCTTC. This codes for CASSPERLTSGRQMGYNEQFF.